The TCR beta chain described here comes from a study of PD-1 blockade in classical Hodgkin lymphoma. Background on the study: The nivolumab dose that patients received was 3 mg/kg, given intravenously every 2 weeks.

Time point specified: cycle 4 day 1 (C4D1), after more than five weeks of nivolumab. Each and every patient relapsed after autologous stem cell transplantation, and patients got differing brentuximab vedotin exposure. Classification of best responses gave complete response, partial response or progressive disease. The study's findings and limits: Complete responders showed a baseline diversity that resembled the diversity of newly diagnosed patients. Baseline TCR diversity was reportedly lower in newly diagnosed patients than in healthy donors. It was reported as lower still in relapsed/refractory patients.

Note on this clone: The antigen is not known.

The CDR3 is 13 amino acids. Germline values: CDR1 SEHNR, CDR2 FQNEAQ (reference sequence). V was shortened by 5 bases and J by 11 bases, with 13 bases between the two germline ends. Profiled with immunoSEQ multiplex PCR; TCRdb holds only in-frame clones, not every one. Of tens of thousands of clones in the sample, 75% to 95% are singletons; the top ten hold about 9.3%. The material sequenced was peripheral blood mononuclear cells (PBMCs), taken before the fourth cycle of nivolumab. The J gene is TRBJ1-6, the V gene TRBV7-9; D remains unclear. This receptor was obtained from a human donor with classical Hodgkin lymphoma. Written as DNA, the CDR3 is TGTGCCAGCAGCGACGCCCTTGGAGCACCCCTCCACTTT. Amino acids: CASSDALGAPLHF.